The 31 T cell receptor beta chains presented below share a single source sample, sequenced in a study of T cell changes during pregnancy in multiple sclerosis. Clones were sequenced by immunoSEQ multiplex PCR, and TCRdb holds only the in-frame ones, with some missing. The table records some 26,000 clones, 75% to 90% of them present only once. The input for sequencing was CD4+ T cells from peripheral blood mononuclear cells, taken in the first trimester of pregnancy. Every receptor here comes from a female donor in good health, enrolled as a control in a pregnancy study.

The chain recombines TRBV6-6 with TRBJ2-7; 13 nucleotides line up with TRBD2. This CDR3 comprises 15 residues. The V gene's germline CDR1 is MNHNY and CDR2 SVGAGI (reference sequence). The trim removed 7 bases at V and 5 bases at J, leaving 8 bases unmatched. CDR3 loop: CASTQVGLAGDEQYF. The CDR3 bases are TGTGCCAGCACCCAAGTAGGACTAGCGGGGGACGAGCAGTACTTC.

The chain recombines TRBV30 with TRBJ2-7; D remains unclear. Trimming removed 2 bases at V and 2 bases at J, with 16 bases between. The CDR3 totals 15 residues. Looked up from germline, CDR1 is GTSNPN and CDR2 is SVGIG (reference sequence). The CDR3 DNA reads TGTGCCTGGAGTTATTTGGCCCAACAAACCTACGAGCAGTACTTC. Its protein is CAWSYLAQQTYEQYF.

The rearrangement links TRBV29-1 to TRBJ2-1; D might be TRBD1 (6 bases). Germline V gives CDR1 SQVTM, CDR2 ANQGSEA. The CDR3 totals 13 residues. V gave up 7 bases and J gave up 5 bases, with 15 bases separating them. The CDR3 nucleotides are TGCAGCGCCTCAGGGGACCTACACAATGAGCAGTTCTTC. Its translation: CSASGDLHNEQFF.

The J gene is TRBJ1-1, the V gene TRBV27; the D is unclear. The CDR3 has 13 amino acids. The germline V gene has CDR1 MNHEY and CDR2 SMNVEV (reference sequence). The V and J ends lost 2 bases and 3 bases respectively, with 7 bases between them. The CDR3 sequence: CASSLRVDTEAFF. The CDR3 bases are TGTGCCAGCAGTTTAAGAGTGGACACTGAAGCTTTCTTT.

This chain joins TRBV5-1 and TRBJ1-1; TRBD1 aligns across 7 bases. Germline V gene data show CDR1 as SGHRS and CDR2 as YFSETQ. The CDR3 contains 14 residues. The trim removed 6 bases at V and 2 bases at J, leaving 7 bases unmatched. The CDR3 DNA reads as TGCGCCAGCACGGCGGAGGGGGCCAACACTGAAGCTTTCTTT. Translation gives CASTAEGANTEAFF.

The chain joins TRBV5-4 to TRBJ1-3, with 10 bases fitting TRBD1. The CDR3 sequence is 16 residues long. Germline V gene lookup returns CDR1 SGHNT and CDR2 YYREEE (reference sequence). The trim removed 0 bases at V and 3 bases at J, leaving 3 bases unmatched. This CDR3 is CASSLGDRGFGNTIYF. CDR3 nucleotide sequence: TGTGCCAGCAGCTTGGGGGACAGGGGTTTTGGAAACACCATATATTTT.

J is TRBJ1-3 and V is TRBV7-6; D uncertain. Per the germline V gene, CDR1 is SGHVS and CDR2 is FNYEAQ. The CDR3 has 16 amino acids. Trimming shortened V by 1 base and J by 4 bases, and 14 bases separated the two germline ends. The CDR3 DNA follows: TGTGCCAGCAGCTTAGAGTCCGGGAGGAAGGGAAACACCATATATTTT. It yields the protein CASSLESGRKGNTIYF.

A single count supports this clone. The rearrangement uses TRBV14 and TRBJ1-2, with TRBD1 matching over 8 bases. This CDR3 has 13 residues. Unmatched junction bases numbered 1, after V lost 5 bases and J lost 2 bases. CDR1 and CDR2 (germline): SGHDN, FVKESK. CDR3 amino acids: CASSWDRNYGYTF. CDR3 nucleotides: TGTGCCAGCAGCTGGGACAGGAACTATGGCTACACCTTC. The full variable domain, rest sourced from reference TRBV14 and TRBJ1-2, is EAGVTQFPSHSVIEKGQTVTLRCDPISGHDNLYWYRRVMGKEIKFLLHFVKESKQDESGMPNNRFLAERTGGTYSTLKVQPAELEDSGVYFCASSWDRNYGYTFGSGTRLTVV.

The chain has TRBV5-8 and TRBJ1-5, with 7 positions matching TRBD1. V trimming: 4 bases; J trimming: 2 bases; junction bases outside the gene matches: 6. This CDR3 region has 15 residues. The V gene's germline CDR1 is SGHTS and CDR2 YDEGEE. CDR3 sequence reads: CASSLRTGGNQPQHF. The DNA for the CDR3 is TGTGCCAGCAGCCTGCGGACAGGAGGCAATCAGCCCCAGCATTTT. Supplemented by reference TRBV5-8 and TRBJ1-5, the full variable domain reads EAGVTQSPTHLIKTRGQQATLRCSPISGHTSVYWYQQALGLGLQFLLWYDEGEERNRGNFPPRFSGRQFPNYSSELNVNALELEDSALYLCASSLRTGGNQPQHFGDGTRLSIL.

In this sample, this clone turned up a few times. As DNA, the CDR3 is TGTGCCAGTAGTGCTGTAGGAGGGGTTTTGGGTAATTCACCCCTCCACTTT. Protein: CASSAVGGVLGNSPLHF. The rearrangement joins TRBV19 to TRBJ1-6, with D perhaps matching TRBD1 (5 bases). Deletions cut 5 bases from V and 6 bases from J, with 20 bases between. Germline CDR1 and CDR2: LNHDA and SQIVND (reference sequence). The CDR3 covers 17 residues.

The chain couples TRBV6-5 to TRBJ1-2; 9 nucleotides match TRBD1. Germline CDR1 is MNHEY and CDR2 is SVGAGI. CDR3 size: 16 residues. The V and J ends lost 2 bases and 4 bases, in that order; junction bases with no gene match: 8. CDR3 sequence reads: CASSYAGQGRSYGYTF. CDR3 sequence (DNA): TGTGCCAGCAGTTACGCCGGACAGGGGAGATCCTATGGCTACACCTTC.

This clone was found once. J is TRBJ2-7 and V is TRBV2; 7 nucleotides align to TRBD1. J was trimmed by 7 bases and V by 5 bases; bases with no gene match: 8. The CDR3 totals 13 residues. From germline, CDR1 is SNHLY and CDR2 FYNNEI. The CDR3 DNA sequence: TGTGCCAGCAGTCAAGACAGGGACGGAGAGCAGTACTTC. As protein: CASSQDRDGEQYF.

The CDR3 loop is CASSQKGTGPYEQYF. The DNA for the CDR3 is TGCGCCAGCAGCCAGAAGGGGACAGGGCCCTACGAGCAGTACTTC. V usage is TRBV4-3 and J usage is TRBJ2-7, with 9 bases matching TRBD1. The length of the CDR3 is 15 residues. CDR1 is LGHNA, CDR2 YSLEER, per germline. Trimming removed 3 bases from V and 2 bases from J; junction bases left unmatched: 5.

The chain combines TRBV2 with TRBJ2-1; D is unclear. CDR1 and CDR2 from the germline V gene are SNHLY and FYNNEI. The length of the CDR3 is 12 residues. V lost 5 bases and J 5 bases, leaving 7 bases between the germline ends. CDR3 loop: CASSPTDNEQFF. CDR3 coding DNA: TGTGCCAGCAGTCCTACAGACAATGAGCAGTTCTTC.

The chain carries TRBV7-3 and TRBJ2-2; no clear D gene. Germline CDR1 SGHTA, CDR2 FQGTGA. The CDR3 is made up of 13 amino acids. Trimming pared 7 bases from V and 5 bases from J, leaving 11 bases between. CDR3 nucleotides: TGTGCCAGCACCCCGACGGGTACCGGGGAGCTGTTTTTT. Protein sequence: CASTPTGTGELFF.

This sequence joins TRBV9 and TRBJ1-3; D may be TRBD1 (5 bases). V was cut by 4 bases and J by 4 bases, with 15 bases left in between. The CDR3 totals 15 residues. CDR1 is SGDLS and CDR2 is YYNGEE in the germline V gene. The CDR3 nucleotides are TGTGCCAGCAGCCAGACTCCGGGGGAGGGAAACACCATATATTTT. It encodes CASSQTPGEGNTIYF.

The chain joins TRBV18 to TRBJ2-7; D is perhaps TRBD2 (6 bases). The CDR3 runs 13 residues. V was pared by 3 bases and J by 6 bases, with 12 bases between. Germline CDR1 KGHSH, CDR2 LQKENI. CDR3 in DNA: TGTGCCAGCTCACCGGGGGAGGAACGCGAGCAGTACTTC. It translates to CASSPGEEREQYF. The full variable domain, in which reference TRBV18 and TRBJ2-7 provide the parts outside the CDR3, is NAGVMQNPRHLVRRRGQEARLRCSPMKGHSHVYWYRQLPEEGLKFMVYLQKENIIDESGMPKERFSAEFPKEGPSILRIQQVVRGDSAAYFCASSPGEEREQYFGPGTRLTVT.

The J gene is TRBJ1-2, the V gene TRBV2, with no clear D. CDR1 and CDR2 (germline): SNHLY, FYNNEI. The CDR3 has 13 residues. V shed 4 bases and J shed 4 bases, with 10 bases lying between them. CDR3 sequence (DNA): TGTGCCAGCAGTGCGACTCTCGGCTATGGCTACACCTTC. Translating it yields CASSATLGYGYTF.

The V call is TRBV27, the J call TRBJ2-7; 8 nucleotides align to TRBD2. The V segment lost 5 bases and the J segment 3 bases; nucleotides outside the gene matches: 12. This CDR3 region has 16 residues. CDR1 MNHEY and CDR2 SMNVEV come from the germline V gene (reference sequence). The CDR3 reads CASSPWGLRGGYEQYF. CDR3 DNA: TGTGCCAGCAGTCCCTGGGGGTTACGGGGGGGCTACGAGCAGTACTTC.

This clone was counted once. The chain is built from TRBV5-4 and TRBJ2-3; 11 bases map to TRBD2. This CDR3 has 17 residues. V gave up 0 bases and J gave up 5 bases; unmatched junction bases: 8. CDR1 and CDR2 from the germline V gene are SGHNT and YYREEE (reference sequence). For the CDR3, the DNA is TGTGCCAGCAGCTTGGGGGGCTCTAGCGGGAGGAGAGATACGCAGTATTTT. Translated: CASSLGGSSGRRDTQYF.

This clone was seen more than once but under ten times. The rearrangement links TRBV18 to TRBJ2-5; 7 bases line up with TRBD2. Germline values: CDR1 KGHSH, CDR2 LQKENI. The CDR3 is 14 amino acids. V lost 3 bases to trimming and J lost 2 bases; unmatched junction nucleotides: 3. The CDR3, as DNA: TGTGCCAGCTCACCTGGACTAGATCAAGAGACCCAGTACTTC. This encodes CASSPGLDQETQYF.

This sequence joins TRBV19 and TRBJ1-2; TRBD1 agrees at 9 bases. Unmatched junction bases numbered 6, after V lost 3 bases and J lost 4 bases. CDR1 and CDR2 from the germline V gene are LNHDA and SQIVND (reference sequence). This CDR3 contains 15 residues. CDR3 region: CASSIGTGLFYGYTF. In DNA, the CDR3 is TGTGCCAGTAGTATCGGGACAGGGTTGTTCTATGGCTACACCTTC. Full variable domain (missing parts from reference TRBV19 and TRBJ1-2): DGGITQSPKYLFRKEGQNVTLSCEQNLNHDAMYWYRQDPGQGLRLIYYSQIVNDFQKGDIAEGYSVSREKKESFPLTVTSAQKNPTAFYLCASSIGTGLFYGYTFGSGTRLTVV.

The J gene is TRBJ1-1, the V gene TRBV5-1; 8 bases are shared with TRBD1. Germline assignment: CDR1 SGHRS and CDR2 YFSETQ. This CDR3 has 17 amino acids. Unmatched junction bases numbered 7, after V lost 0 bases and J lost 0 bases. CDR3 in DNA: TGCGCCAGCAGCTTGGAACAGGGGGTGGGCATGAACACTGAAGCTTTCTTT. It translates to CASSLEQGVGMNTEAFF.

The sample holds one count of this clone. The chain couples TRBV28 to TRBJ1-5; TRBD1 matches at 7 bases. Per the germline V gene, CDR1 is MDHEN and CDR2 is SYDVKM. V dropped 6 bases and J dropped 2; count of bases not matched to a gene: 7. This CDR3 contains 15 residues. CDR3 in DNA: TGTGCCAGCAGACCCGACAGGGTGGGCAATCAGCCCCAGCATTTT. Protein sequence: CASRPDRVGNQPQHF.

This clone occurred a few times. The chain carries TRBV27 and TRBJ1-4, with 7 bases lining up with TRBD1. The germline V gene encodes CDR1 MNHEY and CDR2 SMNVEV (reference sequence). V was pared by 3 bases and J by 6 bases, with 7 bases of the junction left unmatched. The CDR3 extends over 15 amino acids. CDR3 protein: CASSFNRGSDEKLFF. CDR3 in DNA: TGTGCCAGCAGTTTCAACAGGGGTTCGGATGAAAAACTGTTTTTT.

This chain connects TRBV11-2 to TRBJ1-1; D gene ambiguous. Germline V gene lookup returns CDR1 SGHAT and CDR2 FQNNGV. With 5 bases removed from V and 4 bases from J, the gap between germline ends came to 17 bases. The CDR3 totals 15 residues. This CDR3 reads CASSPPGWSSTEAFF. The CDR3 bases are TGTGCCAGCAGCCCCCCGGGGTGGAGTAGCACTGAAGCTTTCTTT.

The chain links TRBV6-5 to TRBJ1-2, with 12 bases that match TRBD1. Per germline, CDR1 MNHEY and CDR2 SVGAGI. This CDR3 contains 15 residues. The junction had 6 bases not matched to a gene; V was cut back by 2 bases and J by 8 bases. CDR3 residues: CASSYPGQGAFGYTF. The DNA of the CDR3 is TGTGCCAGCAGTTACCCGGGACAGGGGGCGTTCGGCTACACCTTC.

The CDR3: CASSLEDRARNTIYF. The CDR3 DNA follows: TGCGCCAGCAGCTTGGAGGACAGGGCTCGGAACACCATATATTTT. The genes are TRBV5-1 and TRBJ1-3; 8 bases are shared with TRBD1. This CDR3 has 15 amino acids. The germline CDR1 and CDR2 sequences are SGHRS and YFSETQ. Losses at the gene ends were 0 bases for V and 7 bases for J; bases not matched to a gene: 6. The entire variable domain, with the rest obtained from reference TRBV5-1 and TRBJ1-3, is as follows: KAGVTQTPRYLIKTRGQQVTLSCSPISGHRSVSWYQQTPGQGLQFLFEYFSETQRNKGNFPGRFSGRQFSNSRSEMNVSTLELGDSALYLCASSLEDRARNTIYFGEGSWLTVV.

The J gene is TRBJ1-2, the V gene TRBV14, with 9 bases matching TRBD1. After removal of 4 bases from V and 4 bases from J, the junction contained 4 bases not matched to a gene. The CDR3 spans 14 residues. Germline V gene lookup returns CDR1 SGHDN and CDR2 FVKESK. The CDR3 reads CASSRDRAPYGYTF. The CDR3 DNA is TGTGCCAGCAGCCGGGACAGGGCCCCCTATGGCTACACCTTC.

The chain joins TRBV2 to TRBJ2-1; 8 bases align to TRBD2. The CDR3 is 14 amino acids. With 8 bases clipped from V and 4 bases from J, the junction kept 7 bases outside the gene matches. Germline values: CDR1 SNHLY, CDR2 FYNNEI. CDR3: CASGPGLDYNEQFF. DNA for the CDR3: TGTGCCAGCGGTCCGGGACTAGATTACAATGAGCAGTTCTTC. Together with reference TRBV2 and TRBJ2-1, the CDR3 gives the full variable domain: EPEVTQTPSHQVTQMGQEVILRCVPISNHLYFYWYRQILGQKVEFLVSFYNNEISEKSEIFDDQFSVERPDGSNFTLKIRSTKLEDSAMYFCASGPGLDYNEQFFGPGTRLTVL.

This chain connects TRBV18 to TRBJ1-5; weak D call: TRBD1 (5 bases). The CDR3 loop spans 13 amino acids. The V gene's germline CDR1 is KGHSH and CDR2 LQKENI. Trimming stripped 3 bases from V and 7 bases from J, with 10 bases between. The chain's CDR3 is CASSPGGVQPQHF. Written as DNA, the CDR3 is TGTGCCAGCTCACCGGGAGGGGTGCAGCCCCAGCATTTT.